By share, the clone carrying this T cell receptor beta chain ranks as medium-sized. The CDR3 covers 15 residues. V lost 6 bases, J lost 7 bases, and 19 bases lay in between. Per the germline V gene, CDR1 is SGHNT and CDR2 is YYREEE (reference sequence). The data stem from a study of control samples from healthy donors and cancer patients. Some clones are missing from TCRdb's copy, which holds only in-frame ones; the method was immunoSEQ multiplex PCR. The profile shows some 99,000 clones, around 88% of them singletons. This chain connects TRBV5-4 to TRBJ2-2; D gene uncertain. The TCR originated in a woman between 45 and 65 years old in good health. The sequencing input was blood. Here the CDR3 DNA reads TGTGCCAGCACCGACCCGACGGGTCGTGGCGGGGAGCTGTTTTTT. Translated: CASTDPTGRGGELFF. The whole variable domain, remainder taken from reference TRBV5-4 and TRBJ2-2, is ETGVTQSPTHLIKTRGQQVTLRCSSQSGHNTVSWYQQALGQGPQFIFQYYREEENGRGNFPPRFSGLQFPNYSSELNVNALELDDSALYLCASTDPTGRGGELFFGEGSRLTVL.